Presented here are 9 T cell receptor beta chains from one specimen sequenced in a study of cytomegalovirus exposure and HLA in healthy donors. Clones were read by immunoSEQ multiplex PCR, and TCRdb kept only the in-frame ones, dropping some. This table holds approximately 280,000 clones, 65% to 90% found once. Sequenced material: PBMCs. These receptors all stem from a woman younger than 30 in good health and CMV-seronegative.

This chain links TRBV9 with TRBJ1-1; no firm D call. Deletions cut 0 bases from V and 3 bases from J, with 15 bases between. Germline V gene sequence: CDR1 SGDLS, CDR2 YYNGEE. The CDR3 spans 16 residues. The CDR3 spells CASSVAYNGGYTEAFF. The CDR3 region has the DNA TGTGCCAGCAGCGTAGCTTATAACGGTGGTTACACTGAAGCTTTCTTT.

The chain couples TRBV6-1 to TRBJ1-3; D is uncertain. Germline lookup yields CDR1 MNHNS and CDR2 SASEGT. The CDR3 totals 14 residues. CDR3 region: CASRGFYSGNTIYF. The CDR3 nucleotides read TGTGCGAGCCGGGGATTTTACTCTGGAAACACCATATATTTT.

This chain links TRBV5-6 with TRBJ2-7; D is ambiguous. This CDR3 has 14 residues. Trimming took off 0 bases at V and 2 bases at J, with 9 bases between the two ends. Germline V CDR1 and CDR2: SGHDT, YYEEEE. CDR3 DNA: TGTGCCAGCAGCTTGGAAGTGACACCCTACGAGCAGTACTTC. As protein: CASSLEVTPYEQYF.

The chain has TRBV2 and TRBJ2-7, with D perhaps TRBD2 (5 bases). Trimming took 4 bases from V and 1 from J, leaving 8 bases between them. The CDR3 has 13 residues. CDR1 SNHLY and CDR2 FYNNEI come from the germline V gene. CDR3 DNA: TGTGCCAGCAGTGTAGCGCGTTCCTACGAGCAGTACTTC. Its protein product is CASSVARSYEQYF.

The chain couples TRBV28 to TRBJ2-5; 9 bases map to TRBD1. Germline V gene sequence: CDR1 MDHEN, CDR2 SYDVKM. The CDR3 sequence is 16 residues long. V was clipped by 5 bases and J by 0 bases; unmatched bases: 7. CDR3 residues: CASSATGQGNQETQYF. The CDR3 DNA reads TGTGCCAGCAGTGCTACTGGACAGGGGAACCAAGAGACCCAGTACTTC.

The chain carries TRBV2 and TRBJ2-5, with 11 positions matching TRBD2. CDR1 is SNHLY, CDR2 FYNNEI, per germline. This CDR3 contains 10 residues. Losses at the gene ends were 10 bases for V and 14 bases for J; bases not matched to a gene: 6. CDR3 protein: CANVLAGVYF. In nucleotides, the CDR3 is TGTGCCAACGTACTAGCGGGAGTATACTTC.

The V gene is TRBV5-1, the J gene TRBJ2-5, with 16 bases aligning to TRBD2. Germline values: CDR1 SGHRS, CDR2 YFSETQ. This CDR3 region has 18 residues. V shed 2 bases and J 0 bases; nucleotides not matched to a gene: 4. The CDR3 protein is CASSFGTSGGVYQETQYF. The CDR3 DNA sequence: TGCGCCAGCAGCTTCGGGACTAGCGGGGGGGTGTACCAAGAGACCCAGTACTTC.

The chain has TRBV4-3 and TRBJ2-7; D is possibly TRBD1 (5 bases). The CDR3 runs to 15 residues. V lost 2 bases to trimming and J lost 4 bases, with 15 bases between them. In germline, CDR1 is LGHNA, CDR2 YSLEER. This CDR3 reads CASSQTGTSGYEQYF. For the CDR3, the DNA is TGCGCCAGCAGCCAAACAGGAACCTCAGGGTACGAGCAGTACTTC.

V is TRBV11-2 and J is TRBJ1-4; D is perhaps TRBD1 (5 bases). Trimming stripped 3 bases from V and 7 bases from J, with 12 bases between. CDR1 is SGHAT, CDR2 FQNNGV, per germline. The CDR3 totals 14 residues. As DNA, the CDR3 is TGTGCCAGCAGCTTCGGAGATAGGGGTGAAAAACTGTTTTTT. It translates to CASSFGDRGEKLFF.